The TCR beta chain described here comes from a study of blood T cell repertoires in COVID-19 (dated by TCRdb to 2018 to 2020). Regarding the study in general: Collaborator samples came from the United States, Italy and Spain and covered acute and convalescent phases of COVID-19. The material from the prospective study consisted of cDNA or gDNA derived from T cells, B-cell-depleted T cells, or PBMCs. Subjects who had been exposed to COVID-19, were actively infected with it, or had recovered from it provided the deeply sampled blood TCRbeta repertoires that made up the dataset. The repertoires were made available in a free public database intended to serve as a resource for research on the immune response to SARS-CoV-2. Samples came from the ongoing ImmuneRACE study (first 160 participants) plus 1,254 subjects from 6 global collaborators. Nearly every sample came with metadata listing a de-identified subject ID, COVID-19 status, age in years and sex. HLA class I and class II types, where available, came from metadata supplied by the sample provider rather than from assay-based typing. Study-level results and caveats: Clinical and demographic metadata were provided uncurated, with the amount varying by source and participant.

Each collaborating institution followed its own protocols to collect whole blood in K2EDTA tubes. For TCRbeta analysis, collaborator samples were shipped as frozen whole blood, as isolated PBMCs, or as DNA extracted from either sample type. Comments on this clone: Its antigen specificity is not known. No much larger clone is present one base from it, and per-base qualities are unavailable.

Including cysteine and phenylalanine, the CDR3 has 16 amino acids. Only CDR3 DNA remains: 48 bases, in frame from the first base. TCRbeta CDR3 regions were amplified from genomic DNA by means of the immunoSEQ Assay, a bias-controlled multiplex PCR. The paper's data handling went like this. The number of nucleated cells in each sample was estimated by amplification of reference gene primers within the assay. To quantify the absolute abundance of each unique TCRbeta CDR3 rearrangement, sequence reads were collapsed and filtered. For each sample, productive Simpson clonality was calculated as the square root of Simpson's diversity index over productive rearrangements. Sourced from immuneACCESS, this table was stored by TCRdb with only in-frame sequences that have V and J called. A share of the clones is absent; for the studies checked, an unresolved V gene accounts for under half, and the remainder has no known explanation. V, J and clone size are those of that table, while D and trimming were read from the DNA. The sample table shows about 210,000 clones, and roughly four fifths are seen once. 9.5% to 15% of the sample belongs to the ten largest clones.

This receptor chain uses TRBV23-1 and TRBJ2-1; TRBD2 could be the D gene, as 6 bases match. TRBV23-1 is an open reading frame, and its role is uncertain. The sample was peripheral blood. This TCR came from a woman aged 40 to 50 with acute or convalescent COVID-19. The DNA reads TGCCCCCACCCTAGATTTCCAAGGCTAGCGTACAATGAGCAGTTCTTC. This gives the protein CPHPRFPRLAYNEQFF.